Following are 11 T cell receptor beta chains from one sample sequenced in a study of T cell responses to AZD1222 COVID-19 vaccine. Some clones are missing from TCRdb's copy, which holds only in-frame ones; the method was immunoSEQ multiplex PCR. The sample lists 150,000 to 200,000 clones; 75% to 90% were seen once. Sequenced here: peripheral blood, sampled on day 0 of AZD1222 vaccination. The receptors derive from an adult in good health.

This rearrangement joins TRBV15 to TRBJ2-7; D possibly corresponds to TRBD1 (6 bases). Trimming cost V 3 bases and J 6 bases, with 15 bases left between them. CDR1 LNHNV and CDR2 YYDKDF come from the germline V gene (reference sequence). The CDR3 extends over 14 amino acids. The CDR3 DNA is TGTGCCACCAGCAGGGGTACGTACAGGGTCGAGCAGTACTTC. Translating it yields CATSRGTYRVEQYF. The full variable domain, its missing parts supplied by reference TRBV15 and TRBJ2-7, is DAMVIQNPRYQVTQFGKPVTLSCSQTLNHNVMYWYQQKSSQAPKLLFHYYDKDFNNEADTPDNFQSRRPNTSFCFLDIRSPGLGDTAMYLCATSRGTYRVEQYFGPGTRLTVT.

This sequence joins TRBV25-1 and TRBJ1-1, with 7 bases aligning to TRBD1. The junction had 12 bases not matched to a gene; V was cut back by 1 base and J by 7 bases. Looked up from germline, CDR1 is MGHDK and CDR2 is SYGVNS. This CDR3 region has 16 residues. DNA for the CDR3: TGTGCCAGCAGTGAATTGAGGGGCAGGGGGTACAGTGAAGCTTTCTTT. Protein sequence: CASSELRGRGYSEAFF.

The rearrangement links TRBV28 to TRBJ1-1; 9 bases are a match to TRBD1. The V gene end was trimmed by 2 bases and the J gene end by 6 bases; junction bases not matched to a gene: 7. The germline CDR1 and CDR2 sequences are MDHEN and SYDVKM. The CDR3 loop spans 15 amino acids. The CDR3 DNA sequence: TGTGCCAGCAGTTTAGGGGGACAGGGTAACGCTGAAGCTTTCTTT. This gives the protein CASSLGGQGNAEAFF.

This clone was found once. In nucleotides, the CDR3 is TGTGCCAGCTCACCTTGGACAGGGGCTAGTACAGAGCAGTACTTC. It yields the protein CASSPWTGASTEQYF. The chain recombines TRBV18 with TRBJ2-7, with 9 bases matching TRBD1. There are 15 residues in the CDR3. After removal of 3 bases from V and 7 bases from J, the junction contained 10 bases not matched to a gene. CDR1 and CDR2 (germline): KGHSH, LQKENI. The full variable domain, in which reference TRBV18 and TRBJ2-7 provide the parts outside the CDR3, is NAGVMQNPRHLVRRRGQEARLRCSPMKGHSHVYWYRQLPEEGLKFMVYLQKENIIDESGMPKERFSAEFPKEGPSILRIQQVVRGDSAAYFCASSPWTGASTEQYFGPGTRLTVT.

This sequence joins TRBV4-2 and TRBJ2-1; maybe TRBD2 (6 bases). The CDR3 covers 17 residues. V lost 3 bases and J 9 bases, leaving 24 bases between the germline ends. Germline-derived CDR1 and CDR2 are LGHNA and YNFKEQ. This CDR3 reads CASSHPDGGVGTGEQFF. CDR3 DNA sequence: TGTGCCAGCAGCCACCCAGACGGGGGAGTGGGAACGGGTGAGCAGTTCTTC.

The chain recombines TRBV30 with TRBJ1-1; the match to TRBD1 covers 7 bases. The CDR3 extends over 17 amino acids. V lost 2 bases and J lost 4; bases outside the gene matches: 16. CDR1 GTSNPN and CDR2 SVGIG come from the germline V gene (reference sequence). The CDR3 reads CAWSLTGTVLRGTEAFF. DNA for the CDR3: TGTGCCTGGAGTCTTACCGGGACAGTGCTTAGGGGCACTGAAGCTTTCTTT.

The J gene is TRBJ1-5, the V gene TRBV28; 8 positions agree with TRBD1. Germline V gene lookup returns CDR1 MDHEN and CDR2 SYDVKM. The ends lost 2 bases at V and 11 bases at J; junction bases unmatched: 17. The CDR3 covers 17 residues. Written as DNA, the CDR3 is TGTGCCAGCAGTTTAGCTGGGTCGACAGGGGTCGCGGGGTCCCAGCATTTT. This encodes CASSLAGSTGVAGSQHF.

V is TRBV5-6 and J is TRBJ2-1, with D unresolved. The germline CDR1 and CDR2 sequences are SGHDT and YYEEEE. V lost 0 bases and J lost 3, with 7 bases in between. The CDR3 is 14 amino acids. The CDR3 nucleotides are TGTGCCAGCAGCTTGGCGACAATCTACAATGAGCAGTTCTTC. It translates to CASSLATIYNEQFF.

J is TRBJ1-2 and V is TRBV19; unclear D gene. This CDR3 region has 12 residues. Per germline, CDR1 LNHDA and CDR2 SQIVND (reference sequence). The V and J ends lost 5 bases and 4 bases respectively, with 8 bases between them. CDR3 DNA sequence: TGTGCCAGTAGTCCGGGGAGCTATGGCTACACCTTC. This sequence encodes CASSPGSYGYTF.

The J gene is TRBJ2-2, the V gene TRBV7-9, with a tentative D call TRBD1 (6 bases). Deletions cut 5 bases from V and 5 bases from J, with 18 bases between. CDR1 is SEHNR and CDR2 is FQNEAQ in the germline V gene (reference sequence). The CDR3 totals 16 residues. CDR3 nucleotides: TGTGCCAGCAGCCGACACACAATCCAGGGGACCGGGGAGCTGTTTTTT. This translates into CASSRHTIQGTGELFF.

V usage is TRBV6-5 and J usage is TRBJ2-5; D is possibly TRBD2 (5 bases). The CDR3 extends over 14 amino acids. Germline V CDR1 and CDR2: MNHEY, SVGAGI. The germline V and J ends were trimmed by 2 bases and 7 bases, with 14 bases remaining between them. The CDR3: CASSYEGVSGTQYF. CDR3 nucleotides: TGTGCCAGCAGTTACGAGGGTGTATCAGGGACCCAGTACTTC.